This T cell receptor beta chain was recovered during a study of blood T cell repertoires in COVID-19. Study-wide background: Samples representing acute and convalescent COVID-19 were sourced from the United States, Italy and Spain.

As handled by the study authors: Scientists estimated how many nucleated cells there were by amplifying reference gene primers. Some clones are missing from TCRdb's copy, which holds only in-frame ones; the method was immunoSEQ multiplex PCR. D and trimming come from the DNA, and the V and J calls and clone size come from that table. The sample includes roughly 280,000 clones, 70% to 90% seen only once; the top ten take about 4%. Ages ranged from roughly 18 to 95 years, with residence in 20 to 30 US areas. The length of the CDR3 is 15 residues. Germline V lookup: CDR1 SGHTA, CDR2 FQGTGA. J lost 6 bases, V lost 2 bases, and 6 bases had no gene match.

The V and J genes are TRBV7-3 and TRBJ2-2, with 7 nucleotides matching TRBD2. The sequencing sample was made of PBMCs or T cells enriched from blood (not recorded which). This clonotype was sampled from a woman in her twenties or thirties with acute COVID-19. This chain's CDR3 is CASSLRSGRPGELFF. The CDR3 DNA reads as TGTGCCAGCAGCTTACGGTCCGGGAGGCCCGGGGAGCTGTTTTTT.